The 11 T cell receptor beta chains below come from one sample, sequenced in a study of control samples from healthy donors and cancer patients. Assay used: immunoSEQ multiplex PCR; TCRdb lists only in-frame clones, some missing. This table has 150,000 to 200,000 clones, around 91% appearing once. The sample taken for sequencing was blood. The source is a woman between 45 and 60 years old in good health.

The DNA for the CDR3 is TGTGCCAGCTCACCACCTGCAGGGGGAGTCATTGAAGCTTTCTTT. It translates to CASSPPAGGVIEAFF. This sequence joins TRBV18 and TRBJ1-1, with 7 bases aligning to TRBD1. Germline-derived CDR1 and CDR2 are KGHSH and LQKENI. This CDR3 has 15 residues. Germline trimming cut 0 bases from V and 7 bases from J; bases unmatched to any gene: 8.

The V gene is TRBV11-2, the J gene TRBJ1-3, with no clear D. The CDR3 extends over 15 amino acids. Between the trimmed V and J ends, which lost 2 bases and 2 bases, there was a span of 10 bases. Germline V gene lookup returns CDR1 SGHAT and CDR2 FQNNGV. Written as DNA, the CDR3 is TGTGCCAGCAGCTTAATTCGAGGCGCTGGAAACACCATATATTTT. Its translation is CASSLIRGAGNTIYF.

This clone has just one count. This sequence joins TRBV4-3 and TRBJ2-6, with D uncertain. The V gene lost 1 base and the J gene lost 3 bases, with 4 bases spanning the gap. This CDR3 region has 14 residues. The germline V gene has CDR1 LGHNA and CDR2 YSLEER. The CDR3 here is CASSQGVGANVLTF. DNA for the CDR3: TGCGCCAGCAGCCAAGGGGTTGGGGCCAACGTCCTGACTTTC.

This chain connects TRBV7-3 to TRBJ2-5, with D uncertain. The V end was cut by 7 bases, the J end by 6 bases, with 18 bases between. Germline V CDR1 and CDR2: SGHTA, FQGTGA. There are 14 residues in the CDR3. CDR3 loop: CASTFLGRKKTQYF. The CDR3 DNA reads TGTGCCAGCACCTTCCTGGGCCGAAAAAAGACCCAGTACTTC.

The chain uses TRBV5-1 and TRBJ1-6; D gene unclear. Germline CDR1 is SGHRS and CDR2 is YFSETQ. This CDR3 comprises 16 residues. V was trimmed by 0 bases and J by 7 bases, leaving 14 bases between them. The CDR3 is CASSLVGGRNNSPLHF. CDR3 sequence (DNA): TGCGCCAGCAGCTTGGTCGGAGGGAGGAACAATTCACCCCTCCACTTT.

The gene calls are TRBV6-5 and TRBJ1-2; D gene uncertain. CDR3 length: 13 residues. Germline CDR1 reads MNHEY; CDR2 reads SVGAGI. V was cut by 8 bases and J by 8 bases, with 18 bases left in between. The CDR3 sequence: CASHPSTLGGYTF. In DNA, the CDR3 is TGTGCCAGCCACCCCAGTACCCTTGGGGGCTACACCTTC.

V and J are TRBV6-1 and TRBJ2-5; TRBD2 aligns across 8 bases. V shed 6 bases and J 9 bases; nucleotides not matched to a gene: 6. Germline CDR1 MNHNS, CDR2 SASEGT. The CDR3 consists of 12 residues. CDR3 bases: TGTGCCAGCAGCTCGGGACTAGTGGCCCAGTACTTC. It encodes CASSSGLVAQYF.

The V gene is TRBV10-2, the J gene TRBJ2-3; 16 positions agree with TRBD2. CDR1 is WSHSY, CDR2 SAAADI, per germline. J was trimmed by 9 bases and V by 0 bases; bases with no gene match: 6. There are 17 residues in the CDR3. The CDR3 loop is CASSESMGLAGGETQYF. DNA for the CDR3: TGCGCCAGCAGTGAGTCGATGGGACTAGCGGGAGGGGAGACGCAGTATTTT.

This chain links TRBV3-1 (or the pseudogene TRBV3-2) with TRBJ1-1; unclear D gene. The germline V gene has CDR1 LGHDT and CDR2 YNNKEL (reference sequence). The V and J ends lost 5 bases and 1 base respectively, with 14 bases between them. The CDR3 totals 15 residues. CDR3: CASSYPGRENTEAFF. In DNA form, the CDR3 reads TGTGCCAGCAGCTACCCCGGACGGGAGAACACTGAAGCTTTCTTT.

CDR3 bases: TGTGCCAGCAGCCAGGGAGGGCCCGATGGCTACACCTTC. This gives the protein CASSQGGPDGYTF. The genes are TRBV3-1 (or the pseudogene TRBV3-2) and TRBJ1-2; D remains ambiguous. Germline V gives CDR1 LGHDT, CDR2 YNNKEL (reference sequence). The V end was cut by 3 bases, the J end by 6 bases, with 11 bases between. There are 13 residues in the CDR3.

This chain connects TRBV9 to TRBJ2-3, with D hard to call. This CDR3 has 15 amino acids. Deletions cut 1 base from V and 1 base from J, with 10 bases between. The germline V gene has CDR1 SGDLS and CDR2 YYNGEE. The DNA of the CDR3 is TGTGCCAGCAGCGTACGCGGTCTAGGCACAGATACGCAGTATTTT. As protein: CASSVRGLGTDTQYF.